This T cell receptor (beta chain) came from a study of CD8+ T cells in alopecia areata. As the sequencing template, cDNA was produced by extracting RNA and reverse transcribing it. Assay used: immunoSEQ multiplex PCR; TCRdb lists only in-frame clones, some missing. The sample records roughly 100,000 clones, 44% being singletons. CDR3 length equals 12 residues. Trimming removed 4 bases at V and 1 base at J, with 7 bases between. Germline V gene sequence: CDR1 SQVTM, CDR2 ANQGSEA. Treatment specified: oral pan-JAK inhibitor, 5-10 mg twice daily. The clonotype originates from a human donor with alopecia areata. The V gene is TRBV29-1, the J gene TRBJ1-2, with a possible D match to TRBD1 (5 bases). The sample consisted of CD8+ T cells sorted from blood, taken at week 24, from a patient treated with tofacitinib. The CDR3 region is CSVADSNYGYTF. As DNA, the CDR3 is TGCAGCGTTGCTGACAGTAACTATGGCTACACCTTC.